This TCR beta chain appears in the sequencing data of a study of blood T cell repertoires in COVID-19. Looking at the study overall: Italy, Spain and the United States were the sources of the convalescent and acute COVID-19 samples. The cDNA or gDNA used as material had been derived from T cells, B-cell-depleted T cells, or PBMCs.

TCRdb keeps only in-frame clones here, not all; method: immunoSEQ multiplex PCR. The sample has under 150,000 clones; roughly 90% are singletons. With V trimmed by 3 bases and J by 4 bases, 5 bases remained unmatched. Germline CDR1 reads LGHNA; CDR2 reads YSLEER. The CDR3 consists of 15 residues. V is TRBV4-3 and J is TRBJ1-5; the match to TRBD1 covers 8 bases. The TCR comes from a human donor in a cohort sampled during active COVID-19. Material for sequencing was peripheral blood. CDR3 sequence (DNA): TGCGCCAGCAGCCAGGGACAGGCCGATAATCAGCCCCAGCATTTT. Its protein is CASSQGQADNQPQHF.